In its sample, the clone carrying this T cell receptor beta chain was seen a few times. The V and J ends lost 5 bases and 3 bases respectively, with 13 bases between them. This CDR3 comprises 14 residues. CDR1 and CDR2 from the germline V gene are SGHAT and FQNNGV. In the authors' methods: Estimation of nucleated cell counts was performed using reference gene primer amplification. TCRdb's copy holds only in-frame clones and misses some; the assay was immunoSEQ multiplex PCR. For V, J and clone size, that table is used; D and trimming come from the DNA. The table lists 250,000 to 300,000 clones, 80% to 90% of them singletons. This sample was included in a study of blood T cell repertoires in COVID-19.

This receptor was identified in a woman aged 70 to 79 with acute or convalescent COVID-19. Input material: peripheral blood. The chain carries TRBV11-2 and TRBJ1-1, with D tentatively TRBD1 (5 bases). The CDR3 loop reads CASSETGGYTEAFF. CDR3 in DNA: TGTGCCAGCAGCGAAACGGGGGGGTACACTGAAGCTTTCTTT. Using reference TRBV11-2 and TRBJ1-1 for the parts outside the CDR3, the full variable domain is EAGVAQSPRYKIIEKRQSVAFWCNPISGHATLYWYQQILGQGPKLLIQFQNNGVVDDSQLPKDRFSAERLKGVDSTLKIQPAKLEDSAVYLCASSETGGYTEAFFGQGTRLTVV.